The clone carrying this T cell receptor beta chain was counted between two and nine times. The record originates from a study of CD8 T cells in ankylosing spondylitis. TCRdb reprocessed the 5' RACE reads with MiXCR, giving one entry per CDR3 protein. The repertoire holds approximately 220,000 distinct CDR3 sequences, with roughly 26% as singletons. The sequence was obtained from a male donor with ankylosing spondylitis or in good health (not recorded which). Sample: blood, either unsorted or a sorted T cell fraction (not recorded which).

CDR3 sequence reads: CASSSSGAGYNEQFF. For the CDR3, the DNA is TGTGCCAGCAGCTCCTCTGGGGCCGGGTACAATGAGCAGTTCTTC. This rearrangement joins TRBV5-5 to TRBJ2-1; possibly TRBD1 for D (5 bases). From germline, CDR1 is SGHKS and CDR2 YYEKEE (reference sequence). The CDR3 loop spans 15 amino acids. Deletions cut 3 bases from V and 4 bases from J, with 14 bases between.